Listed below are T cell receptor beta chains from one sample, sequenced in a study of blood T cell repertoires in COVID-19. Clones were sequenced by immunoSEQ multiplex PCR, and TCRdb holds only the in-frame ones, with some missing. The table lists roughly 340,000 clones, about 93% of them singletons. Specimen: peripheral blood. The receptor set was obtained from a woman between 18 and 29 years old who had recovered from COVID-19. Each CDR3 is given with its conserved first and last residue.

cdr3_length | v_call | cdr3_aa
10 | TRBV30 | CAWREEKLFF
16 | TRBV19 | CASSTLMGGGNQPQHF
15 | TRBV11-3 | CASSLGGRANSPLHF
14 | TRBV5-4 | CASSLDRGATGYTF
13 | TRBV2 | CASRAGPGNTIYF
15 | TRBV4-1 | CASRRALGRGNEQFF
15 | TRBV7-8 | CASSLNRTTNEKLFF
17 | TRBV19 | CASSIERLTSGSNEQFF
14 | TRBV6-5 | CASSRTRGTDTQYF
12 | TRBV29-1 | CSGGFAGTEAFF
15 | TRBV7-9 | CASSLLTASLAIQYF
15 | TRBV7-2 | CASSATGTGGNTIYF
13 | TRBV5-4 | CASSVTVNTEAFF
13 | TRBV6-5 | CASNLDSYNEQFF
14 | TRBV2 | CASREARGLSGYTF
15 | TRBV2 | CASSKDRTGRETQYF
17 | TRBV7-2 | CASSSDRDRGQFYGYTF
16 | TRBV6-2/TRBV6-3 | CASSRPPGLLNYGYTF
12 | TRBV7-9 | CASSRVSETQYF
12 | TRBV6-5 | CASSYTGRGYTF
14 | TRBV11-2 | CASSPRQGRPGYTF
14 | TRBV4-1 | CASSQREHPNEQFF
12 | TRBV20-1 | CSASVLTDTQYF
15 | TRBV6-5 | CASRKNRDRMNEQFF
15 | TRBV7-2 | CASSADRRTAGELFF
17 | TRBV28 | CATFPWGGGWVRDTQYF
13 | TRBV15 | CATSRDLLDTQYF
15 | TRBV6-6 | CASRGDRVGSQPQHF
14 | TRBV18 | CASSPSGRPGELFF
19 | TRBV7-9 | CASSLASHPPTGALSGYTF
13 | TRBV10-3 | CATTKGTVYGYTF
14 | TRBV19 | CASSQYGGETEAFF
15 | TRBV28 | CASSLGGAWNTEAFF
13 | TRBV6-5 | CATLAGVGDTQYF
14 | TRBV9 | CASSVVTGDTEAFF
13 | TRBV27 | CASSSPSGEKLFF
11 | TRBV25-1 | CASSVMYGYTF
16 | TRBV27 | CASSLGASYSNQPQHF
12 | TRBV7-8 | CASSSSTDTQYF
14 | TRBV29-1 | CSARQSVPNTEAFF
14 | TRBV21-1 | CASITPLGWTEAFF
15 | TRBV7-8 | CASSLLDMGRGGAFF